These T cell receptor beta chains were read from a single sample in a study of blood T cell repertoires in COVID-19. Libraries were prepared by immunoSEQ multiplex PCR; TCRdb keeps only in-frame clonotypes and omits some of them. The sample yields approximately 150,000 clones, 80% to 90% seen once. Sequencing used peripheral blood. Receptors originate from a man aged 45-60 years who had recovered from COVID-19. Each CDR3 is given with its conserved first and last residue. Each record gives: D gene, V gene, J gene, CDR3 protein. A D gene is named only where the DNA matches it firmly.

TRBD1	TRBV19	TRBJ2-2	CASSRGTRTGELFF
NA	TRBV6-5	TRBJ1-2	CASSYSGGGGYTF
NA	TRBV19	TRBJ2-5	CASTSDWKETQYF
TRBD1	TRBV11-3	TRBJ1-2	CASSLSRTGPLDGYTF
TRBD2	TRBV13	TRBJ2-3	CASSITSGGADTQYF
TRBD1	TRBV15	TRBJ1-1	CATSRDRVARMNTEAFF
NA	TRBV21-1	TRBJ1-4	CASSKRRGTGGPTNEKLFF
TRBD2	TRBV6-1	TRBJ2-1	CASSEEGLAGGFF
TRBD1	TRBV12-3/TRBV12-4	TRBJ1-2	CASSWTGESGYTF
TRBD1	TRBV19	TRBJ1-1	CASSTGQGAQAEAFF
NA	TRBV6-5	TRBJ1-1	CASSRRGGVATEAFF
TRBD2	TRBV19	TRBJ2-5	CASSLASGGAYETQYF
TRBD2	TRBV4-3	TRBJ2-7	CASSQRAGATYEQYF